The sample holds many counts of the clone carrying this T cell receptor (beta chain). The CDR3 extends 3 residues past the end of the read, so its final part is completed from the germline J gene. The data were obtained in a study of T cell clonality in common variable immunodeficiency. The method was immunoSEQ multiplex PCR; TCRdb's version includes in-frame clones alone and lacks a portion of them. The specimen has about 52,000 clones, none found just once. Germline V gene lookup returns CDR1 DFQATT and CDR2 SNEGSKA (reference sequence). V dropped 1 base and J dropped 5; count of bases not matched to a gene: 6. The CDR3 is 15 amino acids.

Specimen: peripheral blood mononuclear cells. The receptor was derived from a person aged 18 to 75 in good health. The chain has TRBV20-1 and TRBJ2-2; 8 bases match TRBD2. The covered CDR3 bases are TGCAGTGCTAGAGGGGGAGCGGGGGCGACCGGGGAG. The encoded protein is CSARGGAGATGE. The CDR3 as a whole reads CSARGGAGATGELFF.